The rows below give T cell receptor beta chains drawn from one sample of a study of blood T cell repertoires in COVID-19. Sequenced by immunoSEQ multiplex PCR; TCRdb stores in-frame clones only, minus some. The sample lists roughly 140,000 clones; approximately 80% were seen once. What was sequenced was peripheral blood. Receptors were obtained from a woman aged 45-60 years in a cohort sampled during active or convalescent COVID-19. The CDR3 runs from the conserved cysteine through the conserved F or W.

V gene	J gene	CDR3 protein
TRBV11-2	TRBJ2-6	CASSLARGTGYSGANVLTF
TRBV24-1	TRBJ2-3	CATSDPITDTQYF
TRBV20-1	TRBJ1-4	CSASDQLDRDIIF
TRBV3-1/TRBV3-2	TRBJ1-5	CASSPGRGGNQPQHF
TRBV3-1/TRBV3-2	TRBJ2-1	CASSQSGQGSEQFF
TRBV3-1/TRBV3-2	TRBJ2-3	CASSDTGTRPGTQYF
TRBV19	TRBJ1-1	CASRGSGQGLIGNTEAFF
TRBV3-1/TRBV3-2	TRBJ1-1	CASSQDDSWATEAFF
TRBV6-6	TRBJ2-3	CASTYPGADTQYF
TRBV5-1	TRBJ1-2	CASSFQGNYGYTF
TRBV13	TRBJ1-1	CASSLSAGWGTEAFF
TRBV2	TRBJ2-1	CASRLGLAAYNEQFF
TRBV29-1	TRBJ1-6	CSVSWDTNSPLHF
TRBV7-9	TRBJ2-2	CASSSGWGGTGELFF
TRBV7-8	TRBJ2-7	CASSSGTSGIYEQYF
TRBV9	TRBJ2-1	CASGRGGEYNEQFF
TRBV10-3	TRBJ1-2	CAISESPGINYGYTF
TRBV7-3	TRBJ1-6	CASSLQPDSPLHF
TRBV7-9	TRBJ1-2	CASSATGGEGANYGYTF
TRBV9	TRBJ1-6	CASSVDGSPLHF
TRBV10-3	TRBJ2-7	CAISEQGPPYEQYF
TRBV7-9	TRBJ2-5	CASSFFGQGETQYF
TRBV23-1	TRBJ2-7	CASSPDRLPYEQYF
TRBV5-1	TRBJ2-3	CASSLGGTSTDTQYF
TRBV5-1	TRBJ1-5	CASSYLQGGQPQHF
TRBV25-1	TRBJ1-2	CASRGTGGYGYTF
TRBV30	TRBJ2-5	CAWSGGGGYGETQYF
TRBV6-6	TRBJ1-6	CASSYSTAGHSPLHF
TRBV6-6	TRBJ1-1	CASSYPPDRATEAFF
TRBV24-1	TRBJ1-5	CATSDFSRYSNQPQHF
TRBV25-1	TRBJ2-2	CASKGTGTLNTGELFF
TRBV18	TRBJ2-7	CASSPPSLGPYEQYF
TRBV5-1	TRBJ2-1	CASSLLAGGLQDEQFF
TRBV30	TRBJ1-2	CAWSVRQGARNPGYTF
TRBV29-1	TRBJ1-5	CSVGDNEAQPQHF
TRBV11-3	TRBJ1-3	CASSLTSASSGNTIYF
TRBV19	TRBJ2-1	CASKKGRVEDNEQFF
TRBV29-1	TRBJ1-2	CSVEQGGYTF
TRBV7-2	TRBJ2-7	CASSLGPGNSYEQYF
TRBV4-1	TRBJ2-1	CASSQAGFTVYNEQFF
TRBV3-1/TRBV3-2	TRBJ1-3	CASSQRRGGDSGNTIYF
TRBV19	TRBJ1-3	CASSMGRRSGNTIYF
TRBV5-1	TRBJ2-7	CASSLAPRRGATGGPYEQYF
TRBV13	TRBJ1-3	CASSLERSGYSGNTIYF
TRBV11-1	TRBJ1-3	CASSQPGTDENTIYF
TRBV2	TRBJ1-2	CASSERGVSGYTF